This T cell receptor (beta chain) was documented in a study of blood T cell repertoires in COVID-19. Turning to the study itself: Sample material is recorded as cDNA or gDNA derived from T cells, B-cell-depleted T cells, or PBMCs.

Original handling: Estimates of nucleated cell counts were drawn from the amplification of reference gene primers. This table comes from immunoSEQ multiplex PCR, and its TCRdb copy is limited to in-frame clones, with some not included. V, J and clone size are taken as reported in that table, and D and trimming were inferred from the DNA itself. The repertoire holds about 110,000 clones, with approximately 82% as singletons. The germline V and J ends were trimmed by 2 bases and 7 bases, with 12 bases remaining between them. CDR1 is GTSNPN and CDR2 is SVGIG in the germline V gene (reference sequence). This CDR3 comprises 13 residues.

The sample was peripheral blood. This chain links TRBV30 with TRBJ2-1, with D possibly matching TRBD2 (5 bases). This clonotype was obtained from a woman aged 55-69 years with acute or convalescent COVID-19. CDR3 sequence (DNA): TGTGCCTGGAGTTTGAGTAGCGATAATGAGCAGTTCTTC. Translation: CAWSLSSDNEQFF.